This TCR beta chain originates from a study of T cell responses to AZD1222 COVID-19 vaccine. Clones were sequenced by immunoSEQ multiplex PCR, and TCRdb holds only the in-frame ones, with some missing. Of roughly 100,000 clones detected, over 90% appear once; the ten largest clones hold about 5%. V lost 0 bases, J lost 5 bases, and 8 bases lay in between. The CDR3 runs 13 residues. Germline CDR1 SGHRS, CDR2 YFSETQ. The material was peripheral blood, obtained on day 0 of AZD1222 vaccination. The V gene is TRBV5-1, the J gene TRBJ2-5; no clear D gene. This clonotype was obtained from an adult in good health. The CDR3: CASSLGASETQYF. CDR3 nucleotides: TGCGCCAGCAGCTTGGGAGCTTCGGAGACCCAGTACTTC.